One and the same sample provided the 30 T cell receptor beta chains below, sequenced in a study of cytomegalovirus exposure and HLA in healthy donors. PCR used 60 Vbeta primers and 13 Jbeta primers. The protocol was immunoSEQ multiplex PCR, while the TCRdb copy is restricted to in-frame clones and leaves out a portion. The sample holds some 130,000 clones, 70% seen once. Material for sequencing was PBMCs. These TCRs come from a woman aged 55-75 years in good health and CMV-seropositive.

This clone was observed a few times. The chain recombines TRBV19 with TRBJ1-1; tentatively, D is TRBD1 (6 bases). Germline V gives CDR1 LNHDA, CDR2 SQIVND (reference sequence). Trimming took 5 bases from V and 0 from J, leaving 7 bases between them. The CDR3 extends over 13 amino acids. CDR3 nucleotides: TGTGCCAGTAGTGGACAGATGAACACTGAAGCTTTCTTT. Encoded protein: CASSGQMNTEAFF.

V and J are TRBV6-6 and TRBJ2-1; 8 nucleotides line up with TRBD2. This CDR3 is 15 amino acids long. The junction had 10 bases not matched to a gene; V was cut back by 6 bases and J by 6 bases. In germline, CDR1 is MNHNY, CDR2 SVGAGI (reference sequence). The CDR3 reads CASRPGAGDLNEQFF. The CDR3 region has the DNA TGTGCCAGCAGGCCAGGAGCGGGAGATCTCAATGAGCAGTTCTTC.

Concerning this clone itself: Other DNA variants within this sample encode the same CDR3. V and J are TRBV5-1 and TRBJ1-2; the match to TRBD1 covers 8 bases. The length of the CDR3 is 14 residues. V shed 4 bases, J shed 5 bases, and the junction held 7 bases outside the gene matches. Per the germline V gene, CDR1 is SGHRS and CDR2 is YFSETQ. DNA of the CDR3: TGCGCCAGCAGCCCTCGGGACAGGCAGTATGGCTACACCTTC. Residues: CASSPRDRQYGYTF.

This CDR3 is CASSPRQVNEKLFF. The DNA for the CDR3 is TGTGCCAGCTCTCCTCGACAGGTTAATGAAAAACTGTTTTTT. J is TRBJ1-4 and V is TRBV18, with a possible D match to TRBD1 (6 bases). CDR1 is KGHSH, CDR2 LQKENI, per germline. The length of the CDR3 is 14 residues. V lost 6 bases and J 4 bases, leaving 12 bases between the germline ends.

This clone appeared once. V is TRBV27 and J is TRBJ1-1; the D is unclear. Germline lookup yields CDR1 MNHEY and CDR2 SMNVEV (reference sequence). CDR3 length: 17 residues. The V and J ends lost 5 bases and 3 bases respectively, with 22 bases between them. CDR3 in DNA: TGTGCCAGCAGTCTAACAAGTTTGGGAGTCGGGTACACTGAAGCTTTCTTT. It yields the protein CASSLTSLGVGYTEAFF.

This clone was counted a few times. The CDR3 loop is CASRRAGRETQYF. CDR3 coding DNA: TGTGCCAGTAGGAGGGCAGGGAGGGAGACCCAGTACTTC. This sequence joins TRBV6-6 and TRBJ2-5, with a weak D call TRBD2 (6 bases). V was trimmed by 9 bases and J by 5 bases, leaving 16 bases between them. Germline loops: CDR1 MNHNY, CDR2 SVGAGI (reference sequence). The CDR3 contains 13 residues.

The rearrangement joins TRBV30 to TRBJ1-2; 7 positions agree with TRBD1. Germline V gives CDR1 GTSNPN, CDR2 SVGIG (reference sequence). This CDR3 has 14 residues. V lost 3 bases and J lost 1; bases outside the gene matches: 5. The CDR3 spells CAWRRQGLNYGYTF. The DNA for the CDR3 is TGTGCCTGGAGGAGACAGGGCCTTAACTATGGCTACACCTTC.

Here the CDR3 reads CASSQVPGMNTEAFF. As DNA, the CDR3 is TGCGCCAGCAGCCAAGTTCCAGGGATGAACACTGAAGCTTTCTTT. The V call is TRBV4-1, the J call TRBJ1-1; the D gene is possibly TRBD1 (5 bases). CDR1 is MGHRA and CDR2 is YSYEKL in the germline V gene. This CDR3 region has 15 residues. Trimming took off 1 base at V and 0 bases at J, with 9 bases between the two ends.

This chain links TRBV25-1 with TRBJ2-1; 7 bases align to TRBD1. The CDR3 has 16 residues. With V trimmed by 3 bases and J by 2 bases, 7 bases remained unmatched. CDR1 and CDR2 (germline): MGHDK, SYGVNS. The CDR3 reads CASSDSGTAPYNEQFF. CDR3 nucleotide sequence: TGTGCCAGCAGTGACTCCGGGACAGCCCCCTACAATGAGCAGTTCTTC.

The chain is built from TRBV5-1 and TRBJ2-3, with TRBD2 matching 8 bases. The CDR3 totals 15 residues. With 3 bases clipped from V and 0 bases from J, the junction kept 3 bases outside the gene matches. Germline CDR1 is SGHRS and CDR2 is YFSETQ. CDR3 residues: CASSSSGSSTDTQYF. Here the CDR3 DNA reads TGCGCCAGCAGCTCTAGCGGGTCTAGCACAGATACGCAGTATTTT.

J is TRBJ1-1 and V is TRBV28, with a possible D match to TRBD1 (6 bases). V was pared by 5 bases and J by 11 bases, with 15 bases between. CDR1 is MDHEN and CDR2 is SYDVKM in the germline V gene. The CDR3 runs to 12 residues. The CDR3 reads CASSMPQGKAFF. The CDR3 nucleotides are TGTGCCAGCAGTATGCCTCAGGGGAAGGCTTTCTTT.

J is TRBJ2-1 and V is TRBV7-2, with a tentative D call TRBD2 (6 bases). The CDR3 contains 11 residues. Between the trimmed V and J ends, which lost 9 bases and 6 bases, there was a span of 9 bases. CDR1 and CDR2 from the germline V gene are SGHTA and FQGNSA. The CDR3 coding sequence is TGTGCCAGAGGACTACCCAATGAGCAGTTCTTC. This sequence encodes CARGLPNEQFF.

The rearrangement uses TRBV5-1 and TRBJ2-5, with D possibly TRBD1 on 5 matching bases. Germline loops: CDR1 SGHRS, CDR2 YFSETQ. CDR3 length: 14 amino acids. The V gene lost 0 bases and the J gene lost 4 bases, with 10 bases spanning the gap. The CDR3 bases are TGCGCCAGCAGCTTGGGACAGTGGGGAGAGACCCAGTACTTC. Translated, it gives CASSLGQWGETQYF.

The gene calls are TRBV28 and TRBJ2-5; D may be TRBD1 (6 bases). Trimming took 2 bases from V and 5 from J, leaving 12 bases between them. In germline, CDR1 is MDHEN, CDR2 SYDVKM. The CDR3 is 14 residues long. In nucleotides, the CDR3 is TGTGCCAGCAGTTTAGAGGGACAAGGGGAGACCCAGTACTTC. As protein: CASSLEGQGETQYF.

This rearrangement joins TRBV30 to TRBJ2-7, with a tentative D call TRBD2 (7 bases). There are 14 residues in the CDR3. Trimming removed 8 bases from V and 4 bases from J, with 21 bases in between. CDR1 GTSNPN and CDR2 SVGIG come from the germline V gene (reference sequence). CDR3 residues: CAGGGGSFEYEQYF. Written as DNA, the CDR3 is TGTGCCGGGGGGGGCGGATCCTTTGAGTACGAGCAGTACTTC.

The V gene is TRBV2, the J gene TRBJ2-7; 9 bases are shared with TRBD2. Germline CDR1 reads SNHLY; CDR2 reads FYNNEI. The CDR3 loop spans 14 amino acids. V was pared by 4 bases and J by 0 bases, with 1 base of the junction left unmatched. The CDR3, as DNA: TGTGCCAGCAGTGTTAGCGGGAGCTCCTACGAGCAGTACTTC. Translated: CASSVSGSSYEQYF.

Comment on this clone: An end of the junction differs from the germline gene, which may be a read error. Other DNA sequences in the same sample also yield this CDR3. The V and J genes are TRBV5-8 and TRBJ1-5, with a tentative D call TRBD1 (5 bases). The CDR3 has 14 amino acids. Germline values: CDR1 SGHTS, CDR2 YDEGEE. CDR3 sequence (DNA): TGCGCCAGCAGCTTGTTCGGGGGGGGGCAGCCCCAGCATTTT. Protein product: CASSLFGGGQPQHF. Full variable domain (missing parts from reference TRBV5-8 and TRBJ1-5): EAGVTQSPTHLIKTRGQQATLRCSPISGHTSVYWYQQALGLGLQFLLWYDEGEERNRGNFPPRFSGRQFPNYSSELNVNALELEDSALYLCASSLFGGGQPQHFGDGTRLSIL.

The V and J genes are TRBV2 and TRBJ1-1; D is perhaps TRBD1 (6 bases). This CDR3 region has 12 residues. Germline CDR1 reads SNHLY; CDR2 reads FYNNEI. CDR3 nucleotide sequence: TGTGACTACAGACAGGTAAACACTGAAGCTTTCTTT. It is translated as CDYRQVNTEAFF. The whole variable domain, remainder taken from reference TRBV2 and TRBJ1-1, is EPEVTQTPSHQVTQMGQEVILRCVPISNHLYFYWYRQILGQKVEFLVSFYNNEISEKSEIFDDQFSVERPDGSNFTLKIRSTKLEDSAMYFCDYRQVNTEAFFGQGTRLTVV.

The chain uses TRBV28 and TRBJ1-2, with TRBD1 matching over 12 bases. V dropped 6 bases and J dropped 6; count of bases not matched to a gene: 14. CDR1 is MDHEN, CDR2 SYDVKM, per germline. The CDR3 runs to 17 residues. The CDR3 sequence is CASSPHAPGQGADGYTF. The CDR3 bases are TGTGCCAGCAGCCCCCACGCTCCGGGACAGGGGGCGGATGGCTACACCTTC.

This clone was picked up a small number of times. This chain connects TRBV2 to TRBJ1-4; D is ambiguous. Trimming left V 6 bases short and J 6 bases short, with 14 bases between. The CDR3 has 14 amino acids. Per the germline V gene, CDR1 is SNHLY and CDR2 is FYNNEI. The CDR3 DNA sequence: TGTGCCAGCAGGCCCGCAGCCCAGGATGAAAAACTGTTTTTT. Its translation: CASRPAAQDEKLFF.

This sequence joins TRBV2 and TRBJ2-6; 8 nucleotides align to TRBD2. Germline loops: CDR1 SNHLY, CDR2 FYNNEI. The CDR3 is 17 residues long. V shed 6 bases and J 1 base; nucleotides not matched to a gene: 8. Here the CDR3 DNA reads TGTGCCAGCAGCCCCTCGCGGGGGGCTTCTGGGGCCAACGTCCTGACTTTC. Translation: CASSPSRGASGANVLTF.

This chain joins TRBV27 and TRBJ2-5, with TRBD2 matching over 8 bases. The CDR3 has 17 amino acids. V gave up 3 bases and J gave up 4 bases; unmatched junction bases: 13. The germline gives CDR1 MNHEY, CDR2 SMNVEV (reference sequence). The DNA of the CDR3 is TGTGCCAGCAGTTTGGTAGGGCGGGAGGCCCCTCGAGAGACCCAGTACTTC. This codes for CASSLVGREAPRETQYF.

The rearrangement uses TRBV28 and TRBJ1-4; no firm D call. The ends were cut back, 2 bases at V and 8 bases at J, with 15 bases in the middle. Germline V gives CDR1 MDHEN, CDR2 SYDVKM. This CDR3 has 15 residues. The CDR3 sequence: CASSLLLQFGEKLFF. CDR3 sequence (DNA): TGTGCCAGCAGTTTACTGCTACAGTTTGGGGAAAAACTGTTTTTT. Filled out from reference TRBV28 and TRBJ1-4, the complete variable domain reads DVKVTQSSRYLVKRTGEKVFLECVQDMDHENMFWYRQDPGLGLRLIYFSYDVKMKEKGDIPEGYSVSREKKERFSLILESASTNQTSMYLCASSLLLQFGEKLFFGSGTQLSVL.

As for this clone: Mismatch with germline at one junction end may stem from a read error. The chain is built from TRBV28 and TRBJ2-7; 9 positions match TRBD1. The CDR3 has 13 residues. Germline V lookup: CDR1 MDHEN, CDR2 SYDVKM. CDR3 nucleotide sequence: TGTGCCAGCAGTTTATCAAGGGGGACAGGGTCCTATTTC. Protein product: CASSLSRGTGSYF.

The rearrangement uses TRBV9 and TRBJ2-5; tentatively, D is TRBD2 (7 bases). Trimming shortened V by 0 bases and J by 4 bases, and 16 bases separated the two germline ends. Germline CDR1 and CDR2: SGDLS and YYNGEE. This CDR3 has 16 residues. The CDR3 loop reads CASSVATFGGRETQYF. CDR3 sequence (DNA): TGTGCCAGCAGCGTAGCTACCTTCGGGGGGCGAGAGACCCAGTACTTC.

The rearrangement joins TRBV20-1 to TRBJ2-1; D gene uncertain. Germline V CDR1 and CDR2: DFQATT, SNEGSKA (reference sequence). The CDR3 extends over 11 amino acids. V dropped 6 bases and J dropped 10 bases, with 13 bases sitting between them. The CDR3 region is CSASPTPEQFF. The CDR3 bases are TGCAGTGCCTCACCCACTCCCGAGCAGTTCTTC.

The chain employs TRBV6-1 and TRBJ1-5, with D tentatively TRBD1 (6 bases). Germline CDR1 is MNHNS and CDR2 is SASEGT. Trimming pared 8 bases from V and 2 bases from J, leaving 16 bases between. The CDR3 runs 15 residues. The CDR3 here is CASYRSRGGNQPQHF. CDR3 nucleotides: TGTGCCAGCTATAGAAGCAGGGGTGGCAATCAGCCCCAGCATTTT.

The chain carries TRBV28 and TRBJ1-1, with 7 bases matching TRBD1. Germline V gene data show CDR1 as MDHEN and CDR2 as SYDVKM. This CDR3 spans 15 amino acids. V lost 5 bases to trimming and J lost 4 bases; unmatched junction nucleotides: 10. This CDR3 is CASSVPQGTSTEAFF. The DNA for the CDR3 is TGTGCCAGCAGTGTTCCACAGGGGACGTCCACTGAAGCTTTCTTT.

The V call is TRBV20-1, the J call TRBJ2-1; TRBD1 matches 9 bases. The CDR3 sequence is 11 residues long. CDR1 is DFQATT, CDR2 SNEGSKA, per germline (reference sequence). V lost 6 bases and J lost 12; bases outside the gene matches: 6. CDR3 DNA: TGCAGTGCCCTCAGACAGGGGGGGCAGTTCTTC. Its protein product is CSALRQGGQFF.

This chain connects TRBV5-4 to TRBJ2-1, with TRBD2 matching over 9 bases. J gave up 5 bases and V 4 bases, and 4 bases lay outside the gene matches. There are 14 residues in the CDR3. Per germline, CDR1 SGHNT and CDR2 YYREEE (reference sequence). The CDR3 DNA reads as TGTGCCAGCAGCCCTAGCGGGGTTCACAATGAGCAGTTCTTC. Translation gives CASSPSGVHNEQFF.